The 11 T cell receptor beta chains below all came from one sample that was sequenced in a study of shared clonotypes between healthy human individuals. Data came from immunoSEQ multiplex PCR; TCRdb stores just in-frame clones and leaves some out. Of approximately 940,000 clones in the sample, approximately 80% were seen once. Sequences were obtained from memory CD4+ T cells sorted from blood. Subset defined: CD45RA-negative fraction. The source of these receptors is a man aged 18 to 29 in good health.

The rearrangement links TRBV18 to TRBJ2-1; TRBD2 matches at 14 bases. The germline V gene encodes CDR1 KGHSH and CDR2 LQKENI. V lost 2 bases and J lost 4; bases outside the gene matches: 7. The CDR3 spans 18 residues. The CDR3 DNA reads as TGTGCCAGCTCACCATCTACCGGGACTAGCGGGGGATACAATGAGCAGTTCTTC. This encodes CASSPSTGTSGGYNEQFF.

The chain combines TRBV30 with TRBJ2-7, with 10 bases identical to TRBD1. This CDR3 has 15 residues. Germline CDR1 and CDR2: GTSNPN and SVGIG (reference sequence). After removal of 5 bases from V and 0 bases from J, the junction contained 7 bases not matched to a gene. The CDR3 region is CAWAPRQGASYEQYF. The CDR3 DNA reads as TGTGCCTGGGCGCCCAGACAGGGGGCCTCCTACGAGCAGTACTTC.

V is TRBV30 and J is TRBJ2-7; TRBD1 might be the D (5 bases). From germline, CDR1 is GTSNPN and CDR2 SVGIG (reference sequence). The CDR3 is made up of 17 amino acids. V was trimmed by 3 bases and J by 2 bases, leaving 23 bases between them. CDR3 residues: CAWSKGKVRESTYEQYF. In DNA form, the CDR3 reads TGTGCCTGGAGCAAGGGCAAGGTCAGGGAATCGACCTACGAGCAGTACTTC.

The gene calls are TRBV27 and TRBJ1-5; TRBD1 might be the D (6 bases). This CDR3 has 14 amino acids. The germline V and J ends were trimmed by 6 bases and 7 bases, with 16 bases remaining between them. Per germline, CDR1 MNHEY and CDR2 SMNVEV (reference sequence). The CDR3 reads CASSKGGAGQPQHF. The CDR3 DNA follows: TGTGCCAGCAGCAAGGGGGGGGCTGGGCAGCCCCAGCATTTT.

This chain uses TRBV5-3 with TRBJ1-3; D unresolved. TRBV5-3 is assigned to the ORF class and has an uncertain function. The CDR3 is 11 residues long. V was shortened by 4 bases and J by 8 bases, with 7 bases between the two germline ends. CDR3 sequence reads: CARSPRHTIYF. Written as DNA, the CDR3 is TGTGCCAGAAGCCCCCGGCACACCATATATTTT.

This chain connects TRBV7-2 to TRBJ2-5; D call uncertain. Germline V lookup: CDR1 SGHTA, CDR2 FQGNSA. The CDR3 spans 13 residues. The V gene lost 1 base and the J gene lost 4 bases, with 7 bases spanning the gap. The CDR3 is CASSLEVAETQYF. Here the CDR3 DNA reads TGTGCCAGCAGCTTAGAAGTTGCAGAGACCCAGTACTTC.

This clone showed up just a few times. The rearrangement uses TRBV7-3 and TRBJ1-1; D is unresolved. With 4 bases removed from V and 4 bases from J, the gap between germline ends came to 13 bases. Germline assignment: CDR1 SGHTA and CDR2 FQGTGA. The CDR3 spans 14 residues. The DNA of the CDR3 is TGTGCCAGCAGCTCTCAGACCGTAAGCACTGAAGCTTTCTTT. Its protein is CASSSQTVSTEAFF.

J is TRBJ1-3 and V is TRBV2, with D possibly matching TRBD1 (6 bases). The CDR3 loop spans 14 amino acids. The V end was cut by 9 bases, the J end by 9 bases, with 21 bases between. Per the germline V gene, CDR1 is SNHLY and CDR2 is FYNNEI. The CDR3 nucleotides read TGTGCCAGTGCTACAGGGCCGGCTCCTGGCACCATATATTTT. This translates into CASATGPAPGTIYF.

This chain uses TRBV5-6 with TRBJ2-5; D perhaps matches TRBD2 (7 bases). The J call may be wrong; the DNA end is better matched by TRBJ2-7. CDR3 length: 17 residues. Germline CDR1 and CDR2: SGHDT and YYEEEE. For the CDR3, the DNA is TGTGCCAGCAGTCGTCGAAGTGAGCGGGACACCTCCTACGAGCAGTACTTC. It codes for CASSRRSERDTSYEQYF.

This clone appeared a few times. A much larger clone sits a single nucleotide away, making a read error possible. At the DNA level, this CDR3 is encoded by other sequences in the same sample as well. The chain couples TRBV11-2 to TRBJ2-5; D not certain. The CDR3 length is 11 residues. Between the trimmed V and J ends, which lost 5 bases and 2 bases, there was a span of 3 bases. CDR1 and CDR2 from the germline V gene are SGHAT and FQNNGV. CDR3 protein: CASSLQETQYF. Written as DNA, the CDR3 is TGTGCCAGCAGCCTACAAGAGACCCAGTACTTC.

The chain employs TRBV10-2 and TRBJ2-7; perhaps D is TRBD1 or TRBD2 (5 bases each). This CDR3 is built from 14 residues. In germline, CDR1 is WSHSY, CDR2 SAAADI. V dropped 5 bases and J dropped 5 bases, with 16 bases sitting between them. CDR3 residues: CASSSRGKENEQYF. CDR3 sequence (DNA): TGCGCCAGCAGTTCGAGGGGAAAGGAGAACGAGCAGTACTTC.